These 6 T cell receptor beta chains came from one sample sequenced in a study of T cell responses to AZD1222 COVID-19 vaccine. The assay was immunoSEQ multiplex PCR, and TCRdb's table has in-frame clones only and misses some. This table has some 110,000 clones, around nine tenths appearing once. Sequencing was performed on peripheral blood, taken 28 days after the second AZD1222 dose. These receptors all stem from an adult who received the AZD1222 COVID-19 vaccine.

The chain couples TRBV7-2 to TRBJ1-6, with D possibly being TRBD1 (5 bases). V was cut by 6 bases and J by 13 bases, with 16 bases left in between. The germline CDR1 and CDR2 sequences are SGHTA and FQGNSA. The CDR3 contains 13 residues. The CDR3 nucleotides read TGTGCCAGCAGTTCAGACCGGGGGTTCCCCCTCCACTTT. Translating it yields CASSSDRGFPLHF.

The rearrangement uses TRBV18 and TRBJ2-7, with D perhaps matching TRBD1 or TRBD2 (5 bases each). The CDR3 consists of 14 residues. The V gene lost 3 bases and the J gene lost 6 bases, with 15 bases spanning the gap. The germline gives CDR1 KGHSH, CDR2 LQKENI. CDR3 sequence (DNA): TGTGCCAGCTCACCGGACCAACCGGGGCTCGAGCAGTACTTC. Amino acid sequence: CASSPDQPGLEQYF.

The CDR3: CASRDQGMVNYGYTF. In nucleotides, the CDR3 is TGCGCCAGCAGAGACCAGGGGATGGTTAACTATGGCTACACCTTC. This chain uses TRBV5-1 with TRBJ1-2; possible D gene TRBD1, 6 bases. Germline V gives CDR1 SGHRS, CDR2 YFSETQ. The V gene lost 5 bases and the J gene lost 1 base, with 15 bases spanning the gap. This CDR3 has 15 residues.

The V gene is TRBV4-3, the J gene TRBJ2-3; D not resolved. Trimming took off 0 bases at V and 3 bases at J, with 16 bases between the two ends. Germline V gives CDR1 LGHNA, CDR2 YSLEER. The CDR3 covers 17 residues. The CDR3 coding sequence is TGCGCCAGCAGCCAAGACCCCTTGGGAAGTCGGACAGATACGCAGTATTTT. This encodes CASSQDPLGSRTDTQYF.

The rearrangement uses TRBV6-5 and TRBJ1-3; D not certain. The germline CDR1 and CDR2 sequences are MNHEY and SVGAGI. The CDR3 runs to 13 residues. V lost 6 bases and J lost 7, with 13 bases in between. The chain's CDR3 is CASRPLAQNTIYF. The DNA for the CDR3 is TGTGCCAGCAGGCCCCTGGCCCAGAACACCATATATTTT.

The chain is built from TRBV27 and TRBJ2-3, with D perhaps matching TRBD1 (6 bases). The germline V gene encodes CDR1 MNHEY and CDR2 SMNVEV (reference sequence). V lost 6 bases, J lost 11 bases, and 12 bases lay in between. CDR3 length equals 11 residues. CDR3 sequence: CASRETGQQYF. The CDR3 DNA reads as TGTGCCAGCAGGGAAACGGGACAGCAGTATTTT.